This T cell receptor beta chain was profiled in a study of blood T cell repertoires in COVID-19. Study as a whole: Both acute and convalescent COVID-19 samples were obtained from the United States, Italy and Spain.

Assay used: immunoSEQ multiplex PCR; TCRdb lists only in-frame clones, some missing. The table lists 150,000 to 200,000 clones, roughly 86% of them singletons. CDR3 size: 13 residues. The junction had 10 bases not matched to a gene; V was cut back by 5 bases and J by 14 bases. The germline V gene has CDR1 SGHTA and CDR2 FQGTGA. The sequenced sample consisted of peripheral blood. The chain couples TRBV7-3 to TRBJ2-3, with 10 positions matching TRBD2. The receptor was derived from a man between 70 and 80 years old with acute or convalescent COVID-19. The CDR3 is CASSPQERGGRYF. The CDR3 nucleotides read TGTGCCAGCAGCCCCCAAGAGCGGGGGGGCCGGTATTTT. Full variable domain (missing parts from reference TRBV7-3 and TRBJ2-3): GAGVSQTPSNKVTEKGKYVELRCDPISGHTALYWYRQSLGQGPEFLIYFQGTGAADDSGLPNDRFFAVRPEGSVSTLKIQRTERGDSAVYLCASSPQERGGRYFGPGTRLTVL.